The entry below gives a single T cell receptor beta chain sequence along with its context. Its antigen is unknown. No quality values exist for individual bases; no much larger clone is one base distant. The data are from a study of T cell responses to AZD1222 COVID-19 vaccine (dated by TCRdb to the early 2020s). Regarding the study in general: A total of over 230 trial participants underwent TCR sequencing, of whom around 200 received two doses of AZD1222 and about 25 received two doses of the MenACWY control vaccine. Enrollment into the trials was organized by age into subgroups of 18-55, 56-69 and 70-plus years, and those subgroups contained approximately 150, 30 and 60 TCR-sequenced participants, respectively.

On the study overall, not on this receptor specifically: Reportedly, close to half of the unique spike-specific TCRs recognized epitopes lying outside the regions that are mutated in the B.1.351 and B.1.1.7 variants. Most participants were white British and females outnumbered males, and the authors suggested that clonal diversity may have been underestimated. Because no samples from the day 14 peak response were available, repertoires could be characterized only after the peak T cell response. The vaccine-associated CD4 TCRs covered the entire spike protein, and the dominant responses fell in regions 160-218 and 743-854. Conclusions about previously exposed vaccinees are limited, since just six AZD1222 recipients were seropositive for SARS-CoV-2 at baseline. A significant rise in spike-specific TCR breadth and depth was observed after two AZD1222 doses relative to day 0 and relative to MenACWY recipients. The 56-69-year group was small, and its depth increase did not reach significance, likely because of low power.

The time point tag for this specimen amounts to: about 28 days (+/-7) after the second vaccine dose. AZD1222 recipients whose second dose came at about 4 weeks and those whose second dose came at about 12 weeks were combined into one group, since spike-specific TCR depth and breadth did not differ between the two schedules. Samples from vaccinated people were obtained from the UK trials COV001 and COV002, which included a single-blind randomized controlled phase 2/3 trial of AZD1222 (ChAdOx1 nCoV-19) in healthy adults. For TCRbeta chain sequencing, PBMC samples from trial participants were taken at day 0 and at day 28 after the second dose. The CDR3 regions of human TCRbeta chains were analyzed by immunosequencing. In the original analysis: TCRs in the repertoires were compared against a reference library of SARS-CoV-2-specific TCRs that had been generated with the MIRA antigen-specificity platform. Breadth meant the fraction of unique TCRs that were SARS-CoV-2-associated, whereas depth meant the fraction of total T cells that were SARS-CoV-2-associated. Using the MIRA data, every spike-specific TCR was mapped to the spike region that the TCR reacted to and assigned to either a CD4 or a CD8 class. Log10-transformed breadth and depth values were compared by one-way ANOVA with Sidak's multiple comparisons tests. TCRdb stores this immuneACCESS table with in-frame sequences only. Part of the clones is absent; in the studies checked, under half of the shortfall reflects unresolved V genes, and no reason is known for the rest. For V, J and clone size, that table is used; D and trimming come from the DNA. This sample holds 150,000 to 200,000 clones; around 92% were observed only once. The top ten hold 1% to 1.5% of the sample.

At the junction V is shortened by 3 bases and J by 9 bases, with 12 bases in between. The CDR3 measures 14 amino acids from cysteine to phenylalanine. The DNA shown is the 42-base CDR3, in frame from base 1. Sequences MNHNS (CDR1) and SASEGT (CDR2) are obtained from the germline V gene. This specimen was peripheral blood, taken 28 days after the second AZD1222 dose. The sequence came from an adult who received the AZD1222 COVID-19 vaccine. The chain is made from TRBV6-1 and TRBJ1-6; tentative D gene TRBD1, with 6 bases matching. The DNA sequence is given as TGTGCCAGCAGTGAGGAGGGGGGATCTTCACCCCTCCACTTT. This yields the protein CASSEEGGSSPLHF.